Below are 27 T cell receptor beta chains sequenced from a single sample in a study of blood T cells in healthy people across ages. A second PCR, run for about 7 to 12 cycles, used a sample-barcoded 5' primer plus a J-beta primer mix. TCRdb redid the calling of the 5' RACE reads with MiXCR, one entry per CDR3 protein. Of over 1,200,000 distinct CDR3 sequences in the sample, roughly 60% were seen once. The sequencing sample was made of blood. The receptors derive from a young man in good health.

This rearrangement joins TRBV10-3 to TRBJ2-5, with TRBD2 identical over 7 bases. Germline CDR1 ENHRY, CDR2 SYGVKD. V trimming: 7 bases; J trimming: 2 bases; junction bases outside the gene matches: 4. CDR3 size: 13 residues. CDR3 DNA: TGTGCCATCACTAGCGGCAGACAAGAGACCCAGTACTTC. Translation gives CAITSGRQETQYF.

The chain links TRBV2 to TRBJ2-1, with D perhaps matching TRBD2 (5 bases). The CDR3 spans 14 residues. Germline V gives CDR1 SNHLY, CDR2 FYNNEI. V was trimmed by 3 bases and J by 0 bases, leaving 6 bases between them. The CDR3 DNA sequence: TGTGCCAGCAGTGAGGAGGTCTCCTACAATGAGCAGTTCTTC. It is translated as CASSEEVSYNEQFF.

DNA of the CDR3: TGTGCCAGCAGCACGAGTTCCGGACTAGCAAACAATGAGCAGTTCTTC. Its translation: CASSTSSGLANNEQFF. The V gene is TRBV9, the J gene TRBJ2-1; 8 bases line up with TRBD2. The CDR3 sequence is 16 residues long. Germline V gene sequence: CDR1 SGDLS, CDR2 YYNGEE. The V and J ends lost 4 bases and 5 bases, in that order; junction bases with no gene match: 11.

In DNA, the CDR3 is TGCAGTGCTAGAGATGAGGGAAAATACACAGATACGCAGTATTTT. This gives the protein CSARDEGKYTDTQYF. The V gene is TRBV20-1, the J gene TRBJ2-3, with D perhaps TRBD2 (5 bases). The CDR3 covers 15 residues. The germline CDR1 and CDR2 sequences are DFQATT and SNEGSKA (reference sequence). V lost 0 bases and J lost 2, with 12 bases in between.

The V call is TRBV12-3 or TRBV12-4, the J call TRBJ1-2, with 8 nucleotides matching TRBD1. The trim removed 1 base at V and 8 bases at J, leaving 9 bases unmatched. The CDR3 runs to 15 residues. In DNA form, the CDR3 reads TGTGCCAGCAGTTTAGGGCTCGGACAGGGTAAAGGCTACACCTTC. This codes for CASSLGLGQGKGYTF.

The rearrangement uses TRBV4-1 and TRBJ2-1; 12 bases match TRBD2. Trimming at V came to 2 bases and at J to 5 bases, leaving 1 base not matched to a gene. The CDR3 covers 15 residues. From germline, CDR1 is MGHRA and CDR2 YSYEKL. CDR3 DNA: TGCGCCAGCAGCCAATGGACTAGCGGGAACAATGAGCAGTTCTTC. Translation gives CASSQWTSGNNEQFF.

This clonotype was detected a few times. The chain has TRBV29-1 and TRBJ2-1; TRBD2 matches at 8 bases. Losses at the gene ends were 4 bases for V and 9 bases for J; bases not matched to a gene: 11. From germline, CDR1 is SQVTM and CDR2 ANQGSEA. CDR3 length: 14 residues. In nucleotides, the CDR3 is TGCAGCGTTGTTACTAGCGGACCCTTGGGTGAGCAGTTCTTC. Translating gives CSVVTSGPLGEQFF.

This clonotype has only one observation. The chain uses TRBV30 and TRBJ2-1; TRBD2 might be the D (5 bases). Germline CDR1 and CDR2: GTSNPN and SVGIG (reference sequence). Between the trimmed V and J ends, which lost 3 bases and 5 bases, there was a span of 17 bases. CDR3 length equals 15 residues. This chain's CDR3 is CAWSQRLLGNNEQFF. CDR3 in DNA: TGTGCCTGGAGCCAGCGGTTATTGGGAAACAATGAGCAGTTCTTC.

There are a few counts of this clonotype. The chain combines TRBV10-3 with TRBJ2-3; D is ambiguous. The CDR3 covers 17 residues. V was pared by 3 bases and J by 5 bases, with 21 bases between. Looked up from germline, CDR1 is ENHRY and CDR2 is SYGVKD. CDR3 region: CAISEDGSYLPGDTQYF. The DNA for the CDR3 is TGTGCCATCAGTGAAGATGGCTCATACCTACCCGGAGATACGCAGTATTTT.

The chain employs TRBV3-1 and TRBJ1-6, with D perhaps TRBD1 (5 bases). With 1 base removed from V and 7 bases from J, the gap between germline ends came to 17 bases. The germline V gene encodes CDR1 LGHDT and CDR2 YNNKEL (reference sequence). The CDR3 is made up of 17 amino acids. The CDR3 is CASSQASTGTENSPLHF. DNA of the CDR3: TGTGCCAGCAGCCAAGCTAGTACGGGGACGGAGAATTCACCCCTCCACTTT.

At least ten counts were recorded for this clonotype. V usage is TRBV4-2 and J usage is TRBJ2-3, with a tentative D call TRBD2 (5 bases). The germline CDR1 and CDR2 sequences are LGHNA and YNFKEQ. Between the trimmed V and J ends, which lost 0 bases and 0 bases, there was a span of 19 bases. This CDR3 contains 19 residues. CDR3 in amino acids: CASSQDEGLRLASTDTQYF. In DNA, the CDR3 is TGTGCCAGCAGCCAAGATGAAGGTTTGCGGCTAGCTAGCACAGATACGCAGTATTTT.

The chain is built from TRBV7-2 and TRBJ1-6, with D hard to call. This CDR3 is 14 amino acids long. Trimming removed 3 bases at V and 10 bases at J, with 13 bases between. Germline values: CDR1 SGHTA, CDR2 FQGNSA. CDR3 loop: CASSFKVEGSPLHF. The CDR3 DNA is TGTGCCAGCAGCTTCAAAGTCGAGGGATCACCCCTCCACTTT.

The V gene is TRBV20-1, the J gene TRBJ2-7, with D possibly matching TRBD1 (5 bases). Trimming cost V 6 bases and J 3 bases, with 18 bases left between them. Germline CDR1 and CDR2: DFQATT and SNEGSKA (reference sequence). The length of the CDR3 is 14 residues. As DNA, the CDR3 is TGCAGTGCGGCGGCAGGGCTGGTGGGCTACGAGCAGTACTTC. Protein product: CSAAAGLVGYEQYF.

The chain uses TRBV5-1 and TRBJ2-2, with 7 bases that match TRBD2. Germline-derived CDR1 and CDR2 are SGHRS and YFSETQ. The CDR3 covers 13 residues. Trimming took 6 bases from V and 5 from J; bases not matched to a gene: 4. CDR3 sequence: CASTGEGTGELFF. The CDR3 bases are TGCGCCAGCACTGGGGAGGGGACCGGGGAGCTGTTTTTT.

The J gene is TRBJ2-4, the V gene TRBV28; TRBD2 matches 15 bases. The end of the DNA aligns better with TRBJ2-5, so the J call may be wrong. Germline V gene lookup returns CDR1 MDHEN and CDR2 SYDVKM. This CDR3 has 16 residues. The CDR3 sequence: CASSSWTSGREETQYF. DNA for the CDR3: TGTGCCAGCAGTTCCTGGACTAGCGGGAGGGAAGAGACCCAGTACTTC.

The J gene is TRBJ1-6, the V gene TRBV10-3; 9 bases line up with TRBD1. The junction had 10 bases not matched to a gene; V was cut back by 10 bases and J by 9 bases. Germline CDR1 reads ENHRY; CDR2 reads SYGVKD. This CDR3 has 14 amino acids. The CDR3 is CATRGRDRVSPLHF. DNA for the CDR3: TGTGCCACCCGCGGCCGGGACAGGGTTTCACCCCTCCACTTT.

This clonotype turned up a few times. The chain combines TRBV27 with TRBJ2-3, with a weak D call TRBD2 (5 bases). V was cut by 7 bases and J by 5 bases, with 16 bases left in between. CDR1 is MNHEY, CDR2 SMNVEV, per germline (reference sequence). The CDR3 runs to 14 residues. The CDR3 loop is CASTLDGNLDTQYF. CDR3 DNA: TGTGCCAGCACTCTAGACGGGAACCTAGATACGCAGTATTTT.

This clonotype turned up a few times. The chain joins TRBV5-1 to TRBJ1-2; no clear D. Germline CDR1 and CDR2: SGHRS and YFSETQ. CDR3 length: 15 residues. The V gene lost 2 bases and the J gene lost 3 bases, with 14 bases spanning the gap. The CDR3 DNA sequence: TGCGCCAGCAGCTTAGAAAGCCTCCAGGACTATGGCTACACCTTC. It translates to CASSLESLQDYGYTF.

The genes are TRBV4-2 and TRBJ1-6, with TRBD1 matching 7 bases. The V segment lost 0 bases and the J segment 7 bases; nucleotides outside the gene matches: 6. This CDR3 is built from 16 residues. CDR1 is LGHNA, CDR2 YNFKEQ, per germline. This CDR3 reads CASSQDPDRRNSPLHF. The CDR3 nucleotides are TGTGCCAGCAGCCAAGATCCGGACAGGAGGAATTCACCCCTCCACTTT.

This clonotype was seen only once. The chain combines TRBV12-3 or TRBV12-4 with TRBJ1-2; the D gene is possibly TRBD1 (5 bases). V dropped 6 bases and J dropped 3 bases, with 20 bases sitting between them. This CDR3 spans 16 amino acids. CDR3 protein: CASSPPRGGADYGYTF. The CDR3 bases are TGTGCCAGCAGCCCTCCCCGGGGGGGAGCGGACTATGGCTACACCTTC.

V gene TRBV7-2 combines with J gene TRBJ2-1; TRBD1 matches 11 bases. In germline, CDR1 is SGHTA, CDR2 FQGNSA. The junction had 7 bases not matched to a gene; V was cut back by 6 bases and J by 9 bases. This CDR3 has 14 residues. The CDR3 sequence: CASRPDRGLGEQFF. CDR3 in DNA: TGTGCCAGCAGACCGGACAGGGGGCTCGGTGAGCAGTTCTTC.

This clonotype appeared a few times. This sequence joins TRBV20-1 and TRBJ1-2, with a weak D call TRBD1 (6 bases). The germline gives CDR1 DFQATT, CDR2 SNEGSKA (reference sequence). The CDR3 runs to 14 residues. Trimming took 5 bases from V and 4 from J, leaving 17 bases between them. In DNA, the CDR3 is TGCAGTGCTGGTCCCGGACAGTTGGGCTATGGCTACACCTTC. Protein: CSAGPGQLGYGYTF.

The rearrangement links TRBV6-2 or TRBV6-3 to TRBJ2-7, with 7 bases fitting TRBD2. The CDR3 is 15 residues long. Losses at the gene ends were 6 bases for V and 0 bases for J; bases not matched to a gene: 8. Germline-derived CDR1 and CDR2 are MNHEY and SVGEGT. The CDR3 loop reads CASSPGTISSYEQYF. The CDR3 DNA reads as TGTGCCAGCAGCCCCGGGACTATCAGCTCCTACGAGCAGTACTTC.

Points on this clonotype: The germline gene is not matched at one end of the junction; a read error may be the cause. Here the CDR3 DNA reads TGTGCCAGCAGCTTCCGGGACCTAAACACAGGTACGCAGTATTTT. Encoded protein: CASSFRDLNTGTQYF. The chain carries TRBV7-8 and TRBJ2-3; D is perhaps TRBD1 or TRBD2 (5 bases each). Germline assignment: CDR1 SGHVS and CDR2 FQNEAQ. This CDR3 region has 15 residues.

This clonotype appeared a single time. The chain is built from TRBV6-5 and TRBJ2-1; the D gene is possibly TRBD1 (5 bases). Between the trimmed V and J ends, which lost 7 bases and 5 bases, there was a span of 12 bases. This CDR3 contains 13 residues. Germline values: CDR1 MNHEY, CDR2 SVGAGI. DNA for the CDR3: TGTGCCAGCAAGCCAGACAGTCACAATGAGCAGTTCTTC. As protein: CASKPDSHNEQFF.

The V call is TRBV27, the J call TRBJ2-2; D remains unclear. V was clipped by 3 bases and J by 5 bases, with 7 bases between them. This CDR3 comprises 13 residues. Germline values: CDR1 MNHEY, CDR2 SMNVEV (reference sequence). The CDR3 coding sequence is TGTGCCAGCAGTTTCACTGCTACCGGGGAGCTGTTTTTT. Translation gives CASSFTATGELFF.

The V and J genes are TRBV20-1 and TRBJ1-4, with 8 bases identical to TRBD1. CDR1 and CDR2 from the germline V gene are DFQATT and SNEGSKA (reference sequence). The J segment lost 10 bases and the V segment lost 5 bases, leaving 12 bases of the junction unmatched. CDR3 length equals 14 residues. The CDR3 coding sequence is TGCAGTGCTGGACCACAGGGGGAAGTGGGAAAACTGTTTTTT. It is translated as CSAGPQGEVGKLFF.